The entry below describes one T cell receptor beta chain. The sample is drawn from a study of T cell repertoires and Cas9 in healthy adults. Clones were sequenced by immunoSEQ multiplex PCR, and TCRdb holds only the in-frame ones, with some missing. Here the sample spans approximately 15,000 clones, around 90% being singletons. The germline CDR1 and CDR2 sequences are MGHRA and YSYEKL. CDR3 length: 16 residues. After removal of 3 bases from V and 3 bases from J, the junction contained 6 bases not matched to a gene. Specimen: Tregs (CD4+, CD25+, CD127-, CD137-, CD154-) from PBMCs; culture status not recorded. The TCR originated in a human donor in good health. The chain joins TRBV4-1 to TRBJ1-4; 8 bases are shared with TRBD1. CDR3 DNA: TGCGCCAGCAGCCACCGTAGCAGGGGGCCTAATGAAAAACTGTTTTTT. The encoded protein is CASSHRSRGPNEKLFF.